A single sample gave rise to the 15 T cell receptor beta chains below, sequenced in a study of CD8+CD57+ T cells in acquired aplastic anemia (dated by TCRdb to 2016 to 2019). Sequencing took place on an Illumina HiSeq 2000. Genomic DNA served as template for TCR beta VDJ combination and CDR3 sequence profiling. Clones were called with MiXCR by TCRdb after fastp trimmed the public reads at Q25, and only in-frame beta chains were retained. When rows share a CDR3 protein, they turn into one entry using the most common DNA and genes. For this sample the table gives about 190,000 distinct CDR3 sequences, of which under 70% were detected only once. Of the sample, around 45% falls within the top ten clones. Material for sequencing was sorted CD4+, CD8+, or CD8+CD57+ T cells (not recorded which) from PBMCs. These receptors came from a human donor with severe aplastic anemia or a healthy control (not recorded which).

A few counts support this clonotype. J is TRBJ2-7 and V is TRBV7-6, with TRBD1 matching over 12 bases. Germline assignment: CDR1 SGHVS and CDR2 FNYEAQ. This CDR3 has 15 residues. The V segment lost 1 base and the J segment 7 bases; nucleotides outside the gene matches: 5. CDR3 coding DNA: TGTGCCAGCAGCTTAGAGGGACAGGGGGCGCGGGAGCAGTACTTC. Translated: CASSLEGQGAREQYF.

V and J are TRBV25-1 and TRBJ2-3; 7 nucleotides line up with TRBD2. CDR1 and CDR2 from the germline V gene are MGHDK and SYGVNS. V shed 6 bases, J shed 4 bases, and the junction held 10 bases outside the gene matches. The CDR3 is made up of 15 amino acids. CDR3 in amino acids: CASSRGGTWADTQYF. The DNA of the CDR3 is TGTGCCAGCAGCCGCGGGGGAACATGGGCAGATACGCAGTATTTT.

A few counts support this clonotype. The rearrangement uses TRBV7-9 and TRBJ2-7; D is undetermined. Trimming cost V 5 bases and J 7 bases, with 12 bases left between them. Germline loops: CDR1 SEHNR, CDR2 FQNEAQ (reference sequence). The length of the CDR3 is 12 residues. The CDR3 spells CASSPVLGEQYF. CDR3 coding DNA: TGTGCCAGCAGCCCCGTTCTAGGGGAGCAGTACTTC.

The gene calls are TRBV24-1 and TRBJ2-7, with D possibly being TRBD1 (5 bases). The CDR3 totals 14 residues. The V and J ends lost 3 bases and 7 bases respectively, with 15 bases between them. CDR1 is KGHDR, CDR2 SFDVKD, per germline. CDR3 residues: CATSDADSYSEQYF. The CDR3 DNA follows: TGTGCCACCAGTGATGCCGACAGCTACAGTGAGCAGTACTTC.

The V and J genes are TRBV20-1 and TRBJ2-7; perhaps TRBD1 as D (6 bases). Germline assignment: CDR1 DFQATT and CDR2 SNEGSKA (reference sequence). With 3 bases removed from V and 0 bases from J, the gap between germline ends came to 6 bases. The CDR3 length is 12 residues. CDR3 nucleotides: TGCAGTGCTAGGGACAGCTCCTACGAGCAGTACTTC. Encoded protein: CSARDSSYEQYF.

DNA of the CDR3: TGTGCCACCAGCAGGGACAGGGTTCTCACAGATACGCAGTATTTT. Protein: CATSRDRVLTDTQYF. The chain recombines TRBV15 with TRBJ2-3, with 8 bases that match TRBD1. The CDR3 loop spans 15 amino acids. CDR1 LNHNV and CDR2 YYDKDF come from the germline V gene (reference sequence). V dropped 3 bases and J dropped 2; count of bases not matched to a gene: 4.

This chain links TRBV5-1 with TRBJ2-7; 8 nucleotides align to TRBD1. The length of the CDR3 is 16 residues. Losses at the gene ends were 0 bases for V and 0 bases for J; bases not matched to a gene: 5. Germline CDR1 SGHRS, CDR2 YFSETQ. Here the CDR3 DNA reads TGCGCCAGCAGCTTGGCCGCAGGGGGCGCCTCCTACGAGCAGTACTTC. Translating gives CASSLAAGGASYEQYF.

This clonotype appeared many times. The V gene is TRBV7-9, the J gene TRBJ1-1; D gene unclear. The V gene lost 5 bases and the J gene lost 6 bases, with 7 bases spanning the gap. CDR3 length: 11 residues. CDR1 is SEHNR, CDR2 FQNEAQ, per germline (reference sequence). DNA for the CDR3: TGTGCCAGCAGCGATTTAGCTGAAGCTTTCTTT. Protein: CASSDLAEAFF. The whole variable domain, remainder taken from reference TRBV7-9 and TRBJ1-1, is DTGVSQNPRHKITKRGQNVTFRCDPISEHNRLYWYRQTLGQGPEFLTYFQNEAQLEKSRLLSDRFSAERPKGSFSTLEIQRTEQGDSAMYLCASSDLAEAFFGQGTRLTVV.

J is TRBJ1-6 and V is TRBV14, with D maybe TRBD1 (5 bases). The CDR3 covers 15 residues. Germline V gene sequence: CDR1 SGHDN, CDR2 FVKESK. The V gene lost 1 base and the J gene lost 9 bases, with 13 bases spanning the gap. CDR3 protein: CASSQGGAGVSPLHF. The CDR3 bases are TGTGCCAGCAGCCAAGGAGGGGCCGGGGTTTCACCCCTCCACTTT.

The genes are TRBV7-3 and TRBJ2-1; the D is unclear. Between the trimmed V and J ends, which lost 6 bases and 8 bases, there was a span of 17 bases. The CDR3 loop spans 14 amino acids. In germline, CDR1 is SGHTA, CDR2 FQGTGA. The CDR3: CASSNVGLRDEQFF. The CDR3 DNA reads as TGTGCCAGCAGTAACGTCGGGTTACGGGATGAGCAGTTCTTC.

The CDR3 DNA reads TGCGCCAGCCGACGTAATGAGCAGTTCTTC. Translating it yields CASRRNEQFF. The chain uses TRBV10-1 and TRBJ2-1; D gene unclear. V lost 8 bases and J 7 bases, leaving 6 bases between the germline ends. This CDR3 region has 10 residues. Germline values: CDR1 WNHNN, CDR2 SYGVQD (reference sequence).

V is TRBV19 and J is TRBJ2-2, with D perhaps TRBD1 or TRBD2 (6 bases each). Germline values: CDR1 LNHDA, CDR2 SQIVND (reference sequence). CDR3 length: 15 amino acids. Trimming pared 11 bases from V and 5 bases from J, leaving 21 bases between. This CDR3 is CAWRTIGGDTGELFF. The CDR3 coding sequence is TGTGCCTGGAGAACCATCGGGGGCGATACCGGGGAGCTGTTTTTT. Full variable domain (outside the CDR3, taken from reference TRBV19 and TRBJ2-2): DGGITQSPKYLFRKEGQNVTLSCEQNLNHDAMYWYRQDPGQGLRLIYYSQIVNDFQKGDIAEGYSVSREKKESFPLTVTSAQKNPTAFYLCAWRTIGGDTGELFFGEGSRLTVL.

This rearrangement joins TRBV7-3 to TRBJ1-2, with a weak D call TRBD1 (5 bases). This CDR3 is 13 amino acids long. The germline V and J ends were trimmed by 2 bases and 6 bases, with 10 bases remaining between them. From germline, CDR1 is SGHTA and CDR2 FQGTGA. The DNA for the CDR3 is TGTGCCAGCAGCTTATCTCCAGGGAATGGCTACACCTTC. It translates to CASSLSPGNGYTF. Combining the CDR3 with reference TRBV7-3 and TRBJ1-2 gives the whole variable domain GAGVSQTPSNKVTEKGKYVELRCDPISGHTALYWYRQSLGQGPEFLIYFQGTGAADDSGLPNDRFFAVRPEGSVSTLKIQRTERGDSAVYLCASSLSPGNGYTFGSGTRLTVV.

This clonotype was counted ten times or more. The DNA of the CDR3 is TGTGCCAGCACCCCGGGACAGGCCCACGAGCAGTACTTC. The encoded protein is CASTPGQAHEQYF. The rearrangement links TRBV11-2 to TRBJ2-7, with 8 bases that match TRBD1. The CDR3 consists of 13 residues. Germline-derived CDR1 and CDR2 are SGHAT and FQNNGV. Trimming cost V 7 bases and J 5 bases; bases outside gene matches: 7. The whole variable domain, filled in from reference TRBV11-2 and TRBJ2-7, reads EAGVAQSPRYKIIEKRQSVAFWCNPISGHATLYWYQQILGQGPKLLIQFQNNGVVDDSQLPKDRFSAERLKGVDSTLKIQPAKLEDSAVYLCASTPGQAHEQYFGPGTRLTVT.

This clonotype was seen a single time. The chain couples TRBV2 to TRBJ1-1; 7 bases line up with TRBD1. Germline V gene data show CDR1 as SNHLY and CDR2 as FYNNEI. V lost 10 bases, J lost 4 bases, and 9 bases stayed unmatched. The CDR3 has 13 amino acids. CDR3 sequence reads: CATAAGGGTEAFF. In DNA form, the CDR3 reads TGTGCCACCGCAGCAGGGGGGGGCACTGAAGCTTTCTTT.